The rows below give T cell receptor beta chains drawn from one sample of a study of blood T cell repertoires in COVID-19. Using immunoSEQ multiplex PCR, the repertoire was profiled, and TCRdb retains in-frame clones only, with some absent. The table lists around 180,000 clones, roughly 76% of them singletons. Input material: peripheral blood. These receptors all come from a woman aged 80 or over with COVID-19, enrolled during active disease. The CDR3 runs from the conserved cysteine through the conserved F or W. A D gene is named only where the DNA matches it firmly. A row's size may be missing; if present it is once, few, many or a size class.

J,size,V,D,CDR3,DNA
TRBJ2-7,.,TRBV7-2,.,CASSLDGNYEQYF,TGTGCCAGCAGCTTAGATGGCAACTACGAGCAGTACTTC
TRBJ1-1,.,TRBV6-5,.,CASSYWGGTEAFF,TGTGCCAGCAGTTACTGGGGAGGGACTGAAGCTTTCTTT
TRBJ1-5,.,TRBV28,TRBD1,CASSLLGQYPQHF,TGTGCCAGCAGTTTATTGGGACAGTACCCCCAGCATTTT
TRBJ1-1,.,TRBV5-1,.,CASSEGGLNTEAFF,TGCGCCAGCAGCGAAGGGGGTCTGAACACTGAAGCTTTCTTT
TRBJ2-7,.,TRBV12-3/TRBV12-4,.,CASSSPHVYEQYF,TGTGCCAGCAGTTCCCCCCATGTCTACGAGCAGTACTTC
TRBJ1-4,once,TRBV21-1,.,CASSKKAGNEKLFF,TGTGCCAGCAGCAAAAAGGCAGGGAATGAAAAACTGTTTTTT
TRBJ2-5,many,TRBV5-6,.,CASSKWGSGEETQYF,TGTGCCAGCAGCAAGTGGGGTTCGGGGGAAGAGACCCAGTACTTC
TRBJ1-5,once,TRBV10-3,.,CAISESIGSQPQHF,TGTGCCATCAGTGAGTCGATAGGGAGTCAGCCCCAGCATTTT
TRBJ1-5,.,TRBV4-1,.,CASSQGPTYSNQPQHF,TGCGCCAGCAGCCAAGGACCGACATATAGCAATCAGCCCCAGCATTTT
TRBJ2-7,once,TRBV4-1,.,CASSQDLTTPYEQYF,TGCGCCAGCAGCCAAGATTTGACGACACCCTACGAGCAGTACTTC
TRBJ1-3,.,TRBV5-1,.,CASSLEQGLGNTIYF,TGCGCCAGCAGCTTGGAGCAGGGTCTAGGAAACACCATATATTTT
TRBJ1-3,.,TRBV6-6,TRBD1,CASSYAQGGSGNTIYF,TGTGCCAGCAGTTACGCCCAGGGGGGCAGCGGAAACACCATATATTTT
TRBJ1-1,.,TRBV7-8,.,CASSPWTVNTFF,TGTGCCAGCAGCCCCTGGACAGTCAATACTTTCTTT
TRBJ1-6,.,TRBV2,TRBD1,CASIQGANSPLHF,TGTGCCAGCATTCAGGGGGCAAATTCACCCCTCCACTTT
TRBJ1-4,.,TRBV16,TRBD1,CASSPTGVQEKLFF,TGTGCCAGCAGCCCTACAGGGGTGCAGGAAAAACTGTTTTTT
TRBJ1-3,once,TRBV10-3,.,CAISMDPGAGNTIYF,TGTGCCATCAGTATGGATCCGGGGGCTGGAAACACCATATATTTT
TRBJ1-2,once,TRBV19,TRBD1,CASRPRGRLYGYTF,TGTGCCAGTAGACCCAGGGGGCGCCTCTATGGCTACACCTTC
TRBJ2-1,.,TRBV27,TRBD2,CASSLSSGSYNEQFF,TGTGCCAGCAGTTTATCTAGCGGGAGCTACAATGAGCAGTTCTTC
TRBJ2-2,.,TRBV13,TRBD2,CASSFGLAVGQLFF,TGTGCCAGCAGCTTCGGACTAGCGGTCGGTCAGCTGTTTTTT
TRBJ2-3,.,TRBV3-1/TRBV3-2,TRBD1,CASRRQGEDTQYF,TGTGCCAGCAGAAGACAGGGGGAAGATACGCAGTATTTT
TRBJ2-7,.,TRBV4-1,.,CASSQDLEGGSYEQYF,TGCGCCAGCAGCCAAGATTTGGAAGGCGGATCCTACGAGCAGTACTTC
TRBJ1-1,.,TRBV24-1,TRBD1,CATSDSRTGDTEAFF,TGTGCCACCAGTGATTCTCGGACAGGGGACACTGAAGCTTTCTTT
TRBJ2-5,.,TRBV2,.,CAQRHSGQQETQYF,TGTGCTCAAAGACACTCTGGCCAGCAAGAGACCCAGTACTTC
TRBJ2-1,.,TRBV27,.,CASSFGLEQFF,TGTGCCAGCAGTTTTGGGCTAGAGCAGTTCTTC
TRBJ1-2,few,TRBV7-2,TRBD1,CASSLPGQHYGYTF,TGTGCCAGCAGCTTGCCGGGACAGCACTATGGCTACACCTTC
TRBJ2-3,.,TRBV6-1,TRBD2,CASSGGTSGVPSATQYF,TGTGCCAGCAGTGGAGGGACTAGCGGGGTTCCTTCAGCTACGCAGTATTTT
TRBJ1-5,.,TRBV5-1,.,CASSLSENQPQHF,TGCGCCAGCAGCTTAAGCGAGAATCAGCCCCAGCATTTT
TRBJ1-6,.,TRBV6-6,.,CASSSGRGNSPLHF,TGTGCCAGCAGTTCGGGCAGGGGAAATTCACCCCTCCACTTT
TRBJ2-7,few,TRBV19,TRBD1,CASSTRLGQGRVEQYF,TGTGCCAGTAGTACGAGACTGGGACAGGGTAGAGTCGAGCAGTACTTC
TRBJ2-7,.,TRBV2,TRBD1,CASSRQGAGEQYF,TGTGCCAGCAGTAGACAGGGGGCGGGAGAGCAGTACTTC
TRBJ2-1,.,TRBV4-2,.,CASSRFAAGLNEQFF,TGTGCCAGCAGCCGATTTGCAGCAGGGCTGAATGAGCAGTTCTTC
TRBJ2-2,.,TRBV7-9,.,CASSLSYISNTGELFF,TGTGCCAGCAGCTTATCATACATTTCGAACACCGGGGAGCTGTTTTTT
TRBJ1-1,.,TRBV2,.,CASIITYGQSGAFF,TGTGCCAGCATTATCACGTACGGACAGAGTGGAGCTTTCTTT
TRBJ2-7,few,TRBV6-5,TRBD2,CASSSFGLVVEQYF,TGTGCCAGCAGTAGTTTTGGACTAGTCGTCGAGCAGTACTTC
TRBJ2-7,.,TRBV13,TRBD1,CASSLGPGQTYEQYF,TGTGCCAGCAGCTTAGGACCGGGACAGACCTACGAGCAGTACTTC
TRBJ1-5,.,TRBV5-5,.,CASSLQLFTGQPQHF,TGTGCCAGCAGCTTACAGCTCTTTACCGGTCAGCCCCAGCATTTT
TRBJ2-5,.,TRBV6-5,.,CASSPIAEETQYF,TGTGCCAGCAGCCCGATAGCTGAGGAGACCCAGTACTTC
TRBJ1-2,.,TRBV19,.,CASSAHGVNYGYTF,TGTGCCAGTAGTGCCCACGGGGTGAACTATGGCTACACCTTC
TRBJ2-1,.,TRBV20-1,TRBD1,CSADKGGEQFF,TGCAGTGCTGACAAAGGGGGCGAGCAGTTCTTC
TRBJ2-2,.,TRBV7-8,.,CASSPRTFTGELFF,TGTGCCAGCAGCCCACGGACTTTCACCGGGGAGCTGTTTTTT
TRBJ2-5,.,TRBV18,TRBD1,CASSSGQGHQETQYF,TGTGCCAGCTCATCTGGACAGGGCCACCAAGAGACCCAGTACTTC
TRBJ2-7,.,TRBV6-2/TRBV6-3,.,CASSYRAGGPYEQYF,TGTGCCAGCAGTTACAGGGCAGGGGGGCCCTACGAGCAGTACTTC